This T cell receptor (beta chain) was identified during a study of blood T cells in healthy people across ages. Study outcomes and limitations: In the absence of known donor CMV status, changes in expanded clonotypes were possibly confounded. Fewer expanded clones and more diversity marked long-lived versus aged donors.

This CDR3 is built from 14 residues. With 5 bases removed from V and 4 bases from J, the gap between germline ends came to 11 bases. Germline V gene lookup returns CDR1 SEHNR and CDR2 FQNEAQ (reference sequence). Combining a sample-barcoded 5' primer with a J-beta primer mix, a second PCR ran for roughly 6 to 12 cycles. A single record per CDR3 protein comes from TCRdb applying MiXCR to the 5' RACE reads. The table records about 570,000 distinct CDR3 sequences, 27% of them present only once. This clonotype occurred a few times. Its antigen remains unknown. The sequence was obtained from a woman in her 70s in good health. Sequencing was carried out using blood. The genes are TRBV7-9 and TRBJ1-4; TRBD1 is a possible D gene (5 bases). CDR3 region: CASSQGQNNEKLFF. CDR3 DNA sequence: TGTGCCAGCAGCCAAGGACAAAATAATGAAAAACTGTTTTTT.